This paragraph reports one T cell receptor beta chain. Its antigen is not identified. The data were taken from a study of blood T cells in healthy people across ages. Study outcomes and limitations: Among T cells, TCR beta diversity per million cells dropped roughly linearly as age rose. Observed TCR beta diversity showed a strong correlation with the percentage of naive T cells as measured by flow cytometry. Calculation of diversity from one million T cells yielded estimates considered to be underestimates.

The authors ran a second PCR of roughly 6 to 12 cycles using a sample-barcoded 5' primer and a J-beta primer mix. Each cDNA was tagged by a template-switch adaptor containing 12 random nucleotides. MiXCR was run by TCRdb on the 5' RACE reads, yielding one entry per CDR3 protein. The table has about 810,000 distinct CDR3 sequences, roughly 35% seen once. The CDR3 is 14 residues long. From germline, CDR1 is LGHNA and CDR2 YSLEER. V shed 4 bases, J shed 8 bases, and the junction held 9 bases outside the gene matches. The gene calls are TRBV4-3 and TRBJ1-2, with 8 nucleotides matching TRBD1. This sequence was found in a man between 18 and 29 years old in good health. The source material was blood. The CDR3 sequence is CASSPRDRRLGYTF. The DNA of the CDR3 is TGCGCCAGCAGCCCCAGGGACAGGCGTCTAGGCTACACCTTC.